The clone carrying this T cell receptor beta chain appeared a few times. Its antigen is undetermined. A second PCR of about 6 to 11 cycles used a sample-barcoded 5' primer and a J-beta primer mix. TCRdb itself ran the 5' RACE reads through MiXCR, one entry per CDR3 protein. The table includes 1,500,000 or so distinct CDR3 sequences, approximately 43% detected once. This CDR3 contains 21 residues. Germline CDR1 SGHAT, CDR2 FQNNGV. This sample was taken from a study of blood T cells in healthy people across ages. Across the whole study: About one barcoded TCR beta cDNA was captured per two T cells.

Findings and limits, study-wide: The lack of PBMC sorting stopped any conclusive naive versus antigen-experienced comparison.

The V and J genes are TRBV11-2 and TRBJ2-7, with 15 bases lining up with TRBD2. The closer fit of TRBJ2-4 to the DNA end suggests the J call may be wrong. The sequenced sample was blood. The sequence came from a woman aged 18-29 years in good health. CDR3 bases: TGTGCCAGCAGCTTTACCCTTCGTGGGGGCGGACTAGCGGGAGGGCGAAACATTCAGTACTTC. This codes for CASSFTLRGGGLAGGRNIQYF.